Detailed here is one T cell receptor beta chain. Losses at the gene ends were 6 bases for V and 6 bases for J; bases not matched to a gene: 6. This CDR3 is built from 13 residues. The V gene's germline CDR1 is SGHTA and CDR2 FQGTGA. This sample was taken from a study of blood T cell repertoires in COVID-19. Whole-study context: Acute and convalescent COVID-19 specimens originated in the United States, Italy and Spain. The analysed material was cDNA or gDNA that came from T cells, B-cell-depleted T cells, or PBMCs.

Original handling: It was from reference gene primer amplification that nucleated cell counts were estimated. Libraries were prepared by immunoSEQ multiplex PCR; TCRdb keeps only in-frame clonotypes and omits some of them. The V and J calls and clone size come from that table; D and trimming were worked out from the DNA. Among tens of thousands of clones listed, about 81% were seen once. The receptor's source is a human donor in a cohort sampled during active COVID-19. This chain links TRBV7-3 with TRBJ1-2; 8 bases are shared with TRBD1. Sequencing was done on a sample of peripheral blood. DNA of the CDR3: TGTGCCAGCAGTTCGACAGGGGTGGATGGCTACACCTTC. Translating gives CASSSTGVDGYTF.